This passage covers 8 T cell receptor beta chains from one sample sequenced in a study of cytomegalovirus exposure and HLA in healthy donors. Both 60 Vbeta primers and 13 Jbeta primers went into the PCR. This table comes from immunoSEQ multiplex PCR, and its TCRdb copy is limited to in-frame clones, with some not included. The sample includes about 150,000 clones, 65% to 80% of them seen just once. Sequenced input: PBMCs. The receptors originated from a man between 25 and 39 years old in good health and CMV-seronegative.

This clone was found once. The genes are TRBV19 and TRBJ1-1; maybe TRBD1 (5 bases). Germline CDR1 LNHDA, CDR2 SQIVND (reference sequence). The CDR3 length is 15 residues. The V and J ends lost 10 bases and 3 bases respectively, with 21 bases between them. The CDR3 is CATRTGGIMDTEAFF. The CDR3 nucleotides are TGTGCCACCCGAACAGGAGGGATCATGGACACTGAAGCTTTCTTT.

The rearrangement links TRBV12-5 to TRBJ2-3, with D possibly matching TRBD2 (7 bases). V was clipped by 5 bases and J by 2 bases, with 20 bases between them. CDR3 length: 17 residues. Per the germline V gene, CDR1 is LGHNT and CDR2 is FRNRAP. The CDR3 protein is CASGPQRGGIFTDTQYF. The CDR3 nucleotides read TGTGCTAGTGGTCCCCAAAGGGGGGGAATTTTCACAGATACGCAGTATTTT.

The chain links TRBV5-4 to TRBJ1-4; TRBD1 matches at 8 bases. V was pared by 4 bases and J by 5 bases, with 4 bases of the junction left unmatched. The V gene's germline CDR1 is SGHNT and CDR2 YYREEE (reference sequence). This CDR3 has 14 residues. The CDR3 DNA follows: TGTGCCAGCAGCGTCCGGGACAGGAATGAAAAACTGTTTTTT. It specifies CASSVRDRNEKLFF.

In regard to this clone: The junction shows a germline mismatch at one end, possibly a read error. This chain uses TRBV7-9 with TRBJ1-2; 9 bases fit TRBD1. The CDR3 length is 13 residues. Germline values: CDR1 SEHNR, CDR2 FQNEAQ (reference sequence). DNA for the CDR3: TGTGCCAGCAGCCCGGGACAGGGAGGGACCAAGGACTTC. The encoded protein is CASSPGQGGTKDF.

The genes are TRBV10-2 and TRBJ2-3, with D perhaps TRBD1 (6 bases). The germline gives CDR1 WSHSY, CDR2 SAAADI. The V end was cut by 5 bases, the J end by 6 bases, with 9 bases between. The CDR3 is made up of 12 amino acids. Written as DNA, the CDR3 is TGCGCCAGCAGTCTTACAGGGGATACGCAGTATTTT. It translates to CASSLTGDTQYF.

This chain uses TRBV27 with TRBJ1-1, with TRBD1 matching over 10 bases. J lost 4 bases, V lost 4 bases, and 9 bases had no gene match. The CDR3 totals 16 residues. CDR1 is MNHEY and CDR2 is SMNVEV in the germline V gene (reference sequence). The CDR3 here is CASSSPGQGFGTEAFF. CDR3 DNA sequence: TGTGCCAGCAGTTCCCCGGGACAGGGGTTCGGCACTGAAGCTTTCTTT.

CDR3 amino acids: CASSSHDRAGSPLHF. The CDR3 DNA sequence: TGTGCCAGCAGCTCCCATGACAGGGCTGGTTCACCCCTCCACTTT. The genes are TRBV6-6 and TRBJ1-6; 7 nucleotides agree with TRBD1. The CDR3 totals 15 residues. Germline trimming cut 6 bases from V and 9 bases from J; bases unmatched to any gene: 11. CDR1 is MNHNY, CDR2 SVGAGI, per germline (reference sequence).

This CDR3 is CASSEGEGEGNNIQYF. The DNA for the CDR3 is TGCGCCAGCAGTGAGGGGGAGGGGGAGGGGAATAACATTCAGTACTTC. V is TRBV10-1 and J is TRBJ2-4; maybe TRBD2 (7 bases). CDR1 WNHNN and CDR2 SYGVQD come from the germline V gene (reference sequence). The V gene lost 2 bases and the J gene lost 7 bases, with 18 bases spanning the gap. This CDR3 comprises 16 residues.